This TCR beta chain came from a study of memory CD4+ T cells and cytomegalovirus serostatus. Study-level points and caveats: Of around 160 reported CMV TCRbeta sequences, just over 65 were found in memory CD4+ repertoires.

CDR3 size: 14 residues. Trimming removed 7 bases from V and 1 base from J; junction bases left unmatched: 5. From germline, CDR1 is SNHLY and CDR2 FYNNEI. As originally analysed: Out-of-frame sequences were removed, leaving roughly 2.1 million distinct TCRbeta sequences. TCRdb's table, derived via immunoSEQ multiplex PCR, lists solely in-frame clones and lacks some. V and J calls and clone size are given by that table; D and trimming were obtained from the DNA. The sample consists of 50,000 to 65,000 clones, under 80% of them appearing once. As for this clone: As yet, its antigen is unknown.

The sort gate was single viable CD3+CD4+CD8-CD45RO+ cells for memory CD4+ T cells. Sequenced sample: memory CD4+ T cells from blood. This TCR derives from an adult in good health and CMV-seronegative. The chain has TRBV2 and TRBJ1-2; TRBD1 aligns across 8 bases. The CDR3 is CASTPGGLNYGYTF. DNA of the CDR3: TGTGCCAGCACCCCAGGGGGCCTTAACTATGGCTACACCTTC. The full variable domain, rest sourced from reference TRBV2 and TRBJ1-2, is EPEVTQTPSHQVTQMGQEVILRCVPISNHLYFYWYRQILGQKVEFLVSFYNNEISEKSEIFDDQFSVERPDGSNFTLKIRSTKLEDSAMYFCASTPGGLNYGYTFGSGTRLTVV.